This T cell receptor (beta chain) was sequenced during a study of T-cell reconstitution after alpha-beta-depleted transplantation in children. Study results and caveats: Diversity and T-cell counts at one year after transplant derived mostly from new T cells.

Trimming removed 4 bases from V and 7 bases from J; junction bases left unmatched: 11. The V gene's germline CDR1 is SGHRS and CDR2 YFSETQ. CDR3 size: 16 residues. This clonotype was seen repeatedly, ten times or more. The antigen is unknown. Library preparation (for TCRbeta) was performed with unique molecular identifiers. TCRdb re-analysed the PCR reads in MiXCR, keeping a single row per CDR3 protein. The data hold around 110,000 distinct CDR3 sequences, with around 10% observed a single time. This receptor was identified in a boy younger than 10 with acute lymphoblastic leukemia, due to receive a stem cell transplant. The specimen comprised PBMCs, sampled before TCRalphabeta/CD19-depleted stem cell transplant. V gene TRBV5-1 combines with J gene TRBJ2-1; TRBD2 aligns across 10 bases. CDR3 coding DNA: TGCGCCAGCAGCGGTGTAGCGGGAGGTATTAGGAATGAGCAGTTCTTC. Its translation: CASSGVAGGIRNEQFF.